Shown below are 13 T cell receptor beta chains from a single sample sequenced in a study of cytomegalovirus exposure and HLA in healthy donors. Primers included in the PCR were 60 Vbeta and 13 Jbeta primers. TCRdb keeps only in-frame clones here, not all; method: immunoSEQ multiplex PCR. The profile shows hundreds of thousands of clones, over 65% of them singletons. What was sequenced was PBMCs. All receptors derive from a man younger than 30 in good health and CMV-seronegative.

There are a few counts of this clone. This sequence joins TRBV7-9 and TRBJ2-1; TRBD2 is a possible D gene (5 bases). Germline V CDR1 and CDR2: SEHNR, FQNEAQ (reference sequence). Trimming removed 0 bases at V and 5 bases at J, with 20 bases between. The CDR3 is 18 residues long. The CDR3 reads CASSLAPWTPSRNNEQFF. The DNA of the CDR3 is TGTGCCAGCAGCTTAGCGCCATGGACTCCCTCCAGGAACAATGAGCAGTTCTTC.

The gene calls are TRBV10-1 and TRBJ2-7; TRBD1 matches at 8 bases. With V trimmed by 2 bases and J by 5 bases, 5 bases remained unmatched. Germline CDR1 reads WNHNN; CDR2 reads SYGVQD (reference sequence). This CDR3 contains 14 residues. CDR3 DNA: TGCGCCAGCAGTGAGGGACAGGGTGTCAACGAGCAGTACTTC. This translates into CASSEGQGVNEQYF.

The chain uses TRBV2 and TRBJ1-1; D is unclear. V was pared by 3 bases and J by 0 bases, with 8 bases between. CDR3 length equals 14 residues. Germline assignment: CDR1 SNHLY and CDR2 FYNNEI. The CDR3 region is CASSDRLMNTEAFF. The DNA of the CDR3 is TGTGCCAGCAGTGACAGACTCATGAACACTGAAGCTTTCTTT.

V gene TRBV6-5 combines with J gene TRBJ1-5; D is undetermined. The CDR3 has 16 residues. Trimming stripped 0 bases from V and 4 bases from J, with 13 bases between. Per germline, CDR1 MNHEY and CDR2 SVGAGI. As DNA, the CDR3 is TGTGCCAGCAGTTACTCGAAGTTGGCGGGTAATCAGCCCCAGCATTTT. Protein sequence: CASSYSKLAGNQPQHF.

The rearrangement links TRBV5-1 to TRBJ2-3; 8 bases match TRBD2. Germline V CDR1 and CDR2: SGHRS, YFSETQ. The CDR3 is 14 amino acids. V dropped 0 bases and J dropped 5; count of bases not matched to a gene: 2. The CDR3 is CASSLGTSGDTQYF. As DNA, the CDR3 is TGCGCCAGCAGCTTGGGAACTAGCGGAGATACGCAGTATTTT. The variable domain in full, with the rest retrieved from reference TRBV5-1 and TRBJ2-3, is KAGVTQTPRYLIKTRGQQVTLSCSPISGHRSVSWYQQTPGQGLQFLFEYFSETQRNKGNFPGRFSGRQFSNSRSEMNVSTLELGDSALYLCASSLGTSGDTQYFGPGTRLTVL.

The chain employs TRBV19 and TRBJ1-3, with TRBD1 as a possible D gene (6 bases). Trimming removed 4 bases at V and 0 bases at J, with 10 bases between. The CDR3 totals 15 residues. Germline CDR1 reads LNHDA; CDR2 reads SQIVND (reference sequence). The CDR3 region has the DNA TGTGCCAGTAGTACTCGGGACAACTCTGGAAACACCATATATTTT. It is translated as CASSTRDNSGNTIYF.

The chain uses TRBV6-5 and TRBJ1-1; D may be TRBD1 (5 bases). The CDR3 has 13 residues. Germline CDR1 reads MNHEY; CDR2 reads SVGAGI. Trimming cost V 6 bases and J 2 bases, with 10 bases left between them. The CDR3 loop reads CASRETANTEAFF. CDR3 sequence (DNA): TGTGCCAGCAGGGAGACAGCTAACACTGAAGCTTTCTTT.

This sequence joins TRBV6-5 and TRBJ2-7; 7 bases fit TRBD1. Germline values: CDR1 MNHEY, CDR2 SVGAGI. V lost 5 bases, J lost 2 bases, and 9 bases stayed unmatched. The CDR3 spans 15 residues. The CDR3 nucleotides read TGTGCCAGCAGTCCCCGTTGGACAGGAGCCTACGAGCAGTACTTC. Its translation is CASSPRWTGAYEQYF.

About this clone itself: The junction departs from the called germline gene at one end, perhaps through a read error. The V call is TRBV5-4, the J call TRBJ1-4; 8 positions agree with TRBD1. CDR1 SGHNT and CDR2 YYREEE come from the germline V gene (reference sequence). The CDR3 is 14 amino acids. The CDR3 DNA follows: TGTGTCAGCAGCTTGCAGGGGGCCGCCGAAAAACTGTTTTTT. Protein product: CVSSLQGAAEKLFF.

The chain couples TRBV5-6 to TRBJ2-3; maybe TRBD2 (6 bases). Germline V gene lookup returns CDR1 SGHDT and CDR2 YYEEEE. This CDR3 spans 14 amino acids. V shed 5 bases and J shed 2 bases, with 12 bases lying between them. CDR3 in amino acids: CASSTGVFTDTQYF. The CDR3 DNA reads TGTGCCAGCAGTACGGGGGTTTTCACAGATACGCAGTATTTT.

In DNA, the CDR3 is TGTGCCAGCAGGACAACTAGCGCACAAGAGACCCAGTACTTC. It specifies CASRTTSAQETQYF. The rearrangement joins TRBV27 to TRBJ2-5, with 7 bases aligning to TRBD2. The length of the CDR3 is 14 residues. Looked up from germline, CDR1 is MNHEY and CDR2 is SMNVEV (reference sequence). J was trimmed by 2 bases and V by 6 bases; bases with no gene match: 6.

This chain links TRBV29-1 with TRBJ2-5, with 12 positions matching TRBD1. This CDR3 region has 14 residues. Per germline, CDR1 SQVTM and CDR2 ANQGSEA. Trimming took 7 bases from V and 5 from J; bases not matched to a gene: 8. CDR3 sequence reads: CSARDRGRGETQYF. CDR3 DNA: TGCAGCGCCCGGGACAGGGGGCGAGGGGAGACCCAGTACTTC. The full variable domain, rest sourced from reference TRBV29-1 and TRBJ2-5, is SAVISQKPSRDICQRGTSLTIQCQVDSQVTMMFWYRQQPGQSLTLIATANQGSEATYESGFVIDKFPISRPNLTFSTLTVSNMSPEDSSIYLCSARDRGRGETQYFGPGTRLLVL.

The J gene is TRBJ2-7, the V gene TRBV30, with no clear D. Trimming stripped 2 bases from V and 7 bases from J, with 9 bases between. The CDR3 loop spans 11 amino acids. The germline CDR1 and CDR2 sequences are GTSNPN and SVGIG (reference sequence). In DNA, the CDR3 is TGTGCCTGGAGTTCCCGGCGGGAGCAGTACTTC. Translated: CAWSSRREQYF.